The source of this T cell receptor (beta chain) is a study of response to subunit inactivated influenza vaccine. General study findings and limits: Authors proposed each seasonal influenza vaccination draws in few new T cells.

Each CDR3 protein is one row after TCRdb ran MiXCR on the RT-PCR reads. Of about 650,000 distinct CDR3 sequences listed, around 15% are singletons. As to this clonotype: Its antigen is undetermined.

CDR1 is LGHNA, CDR2 YSLEER, per germline. The CDR3 runs 16 residues. The V and J ends lost 0 bases and 9 bases, in that order; junction bases with no gene match: 3. The specimen was PBMCs from blood, collected 14 to 15 days before vaccination. This receptor was taken from a man aged 45 to 65 who received an inactivated influenza vaccine. The rearrangement links TRBV4-3 to TRBJ2-1; 15 nucleotides line up with TRBD2. The CDR3 region has the DNA TGCGCCAGCAGCCAAGATCCGGGACTAGCGGGAGGTGAGCAGTTCTTC. Encoded protein: CASSQDPGLAGGEQFF.